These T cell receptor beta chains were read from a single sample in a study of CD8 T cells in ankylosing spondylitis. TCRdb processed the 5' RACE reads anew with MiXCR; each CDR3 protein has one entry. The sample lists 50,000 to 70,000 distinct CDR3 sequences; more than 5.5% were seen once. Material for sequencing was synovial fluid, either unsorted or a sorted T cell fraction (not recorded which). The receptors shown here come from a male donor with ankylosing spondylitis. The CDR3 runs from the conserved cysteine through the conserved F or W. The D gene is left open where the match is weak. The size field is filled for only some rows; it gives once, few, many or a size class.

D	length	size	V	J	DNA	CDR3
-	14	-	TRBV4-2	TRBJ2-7	TGTGCCAGCAGCCAAGGGGACCGACCCTACGAGCAGTACTTC	CASSQGDRPYEQYF
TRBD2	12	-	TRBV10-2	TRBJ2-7	TGCGCCAGCAGTGAGCGGGAGGCTCAGAGCTACTTC	CASSEREAQSYF
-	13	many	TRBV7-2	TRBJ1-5	TGTGCCAGCAGCTTAAATTCCTATCAGCCCCAGCATTTT	CASSLNSYQPQHF
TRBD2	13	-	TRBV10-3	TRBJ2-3	TGTGCCATTGAAGGGACTAGCTCAGATACGCAGTATTTT	CAIEGTSSDTQYF
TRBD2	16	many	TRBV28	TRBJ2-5	TGTGCCAGCAGTTTCGGGCTAGCGGGTTCCCTTGACACCCAGTACTTC	CASSFGLAGSLDTQYF
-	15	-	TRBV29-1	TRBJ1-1	TGCAGCGCCGATTCTGGCGGGGGCGCGAACACTGAAGCTTTCTTT	CSADSGGGANTEAFF
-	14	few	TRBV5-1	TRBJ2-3	TGCGCCAGCAGTGAGGGGGAATTTGCAGATACGCAGTATTTT	CASSEGEFADTQYF
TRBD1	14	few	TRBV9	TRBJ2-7	TGTGCCAGCAGCGTAGTGGGACAGGGGGACGAGCAGTACTTC	CASSVVGQGDEQYF
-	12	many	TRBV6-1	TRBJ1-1	TGTGCCAGCAGGTGGGACCGAACTGAAGCTTTCTTT	CASRWDRTEAFF
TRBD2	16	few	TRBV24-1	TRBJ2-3	TGTGCCACCAGTGCGGGCGGGAGGGCTAGCACAGATACGCAGTATTTT	CATSAGGRASTDTQYF
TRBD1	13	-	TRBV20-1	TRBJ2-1	TGCAGTGCTAGTGGACAGGTGAGAAATGAGCAGTTCTTC	CSASGQVRNEQFF
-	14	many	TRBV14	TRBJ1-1	TGTGCCAGCAGCCAGTTCGAGGACGTCCCTGAAGCTTTCTTT	CASSQFEDVPEAFF
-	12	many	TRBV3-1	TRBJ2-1	TGTGCCAGCAGCCAAGCCTACAATGAGCAGTTCTTC	CASSQAYNEQFF
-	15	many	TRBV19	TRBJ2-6	TGTGCCAGTAGTATCTTGGGCTCTGGGGCCAACGTCCTGACTTTC	CASSILGSGANVLTF
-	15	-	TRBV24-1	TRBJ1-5	TGTGCCACCAGTGATCCCAGATATAGCAATCAGCCCCAGCATTTT	CATSDPRYSNQPQHF
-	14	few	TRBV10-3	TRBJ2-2	TGTGCCATCAGTGAGTCTATTGACACCGGGGAGCTGTTTTTT	CAISESIDTGELFF
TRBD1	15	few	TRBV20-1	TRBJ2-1	TGCAGTGCTATTGATCCGGGACAGGTTTTCGGTGAGCAGTTCTTC	CSAIDPGQVFGEQFF
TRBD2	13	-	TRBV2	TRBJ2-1	TGTGCCAGCAGTGGGCGGGAGCTCGGAGAGCAGTTCTTC	CASSGRELGEQFF
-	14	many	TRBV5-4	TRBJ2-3	TGTGCCAGCAGAATGGGAGGAAACACAGATACGCAGTATTTT	CASRMGGNTDTQYF
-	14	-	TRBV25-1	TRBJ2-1	TGTGCCAGCAGTGAATATCAACTGGGTAAAGAGCAGTTCTTC	CASSEYQLGKEQFF
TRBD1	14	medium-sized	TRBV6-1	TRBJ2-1	TGTGCCAGCAGTCCAGGGGGACCCAACAATGAGCAGTTCTTC	CASSPGGPNNEQFF
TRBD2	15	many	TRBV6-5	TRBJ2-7	TGTGCCAGCAGTTCACCTAGCGGGAGCTCCTACGAGCAGTACTTC	CASSSPSGSSYEQYF
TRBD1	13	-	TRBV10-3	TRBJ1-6	TGTGCCATCAGACAGGGGTTAGACTCACCCCTCCACTTT	CAIRQGLDSPLHF
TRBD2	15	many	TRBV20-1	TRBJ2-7	TGCAGTGCTAGCCCTGCTAGCGGGACGCGGCACGAGCAGTACTTC	CSASPASGTRHEQYF
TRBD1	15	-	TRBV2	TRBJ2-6	TGTGCCAGCAGTCTACAGGGGTCTGGGGCCAACGTCCTGACTTTC	CASSLQGSGANVLTF
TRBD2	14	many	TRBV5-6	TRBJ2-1	TGTGCCAGCAGCTTACCCCGGGGGGGCAATGAGCAGTTCTTC	CASSLPRGGNEQFF
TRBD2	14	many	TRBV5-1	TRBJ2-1	TGCGCCAGCGGTACTAGCGGGAGAGGGAATGAGCAGTTCTTC	CASGTSGRGNEQFF
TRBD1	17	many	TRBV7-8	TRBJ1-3	TGTGCCAGCAGCTTCGTGCGGGACAGGAGCTCTGGAAACACCATATATTTT	CASSFVRDRSSGNTIYF
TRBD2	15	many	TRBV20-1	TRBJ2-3	TGCAGTGCTAGCTTTCTAGCGGGAGATGCAGATACGCAGTATTTT	CSASFLAGDADTQYF